The text below deals with one TCR beta chain. The data originate from a study of CD8 T cells in Susac syndrome. The CDR3 totals 14 residues. Germline lookup yields CDR1 SQVTM and CDR2 ANQGSEA. The trim removed 3 bases at V and 8 bases at J, leaving 9 bases unmatched. The TEMRA cells underwent FACS enrichment, while the CD8+ and CD4+ T cells underwent negative isolation. About 0.45 to 1 ug RNA was reverse transcribed with random hexamers. It was immunoSEQ multiplex PCR that amplified TCR beta CDR3 across 54 Vbeta and 13 Jbeta. TCRdb re-derived calls from the immunoSEQ multiplex PCR reads in MiXCR, one entry per CDR3 protein. The sample comprises hundreds of thousands of distinct CDR3 sequences, roughly 93% of which are singletons, and 0.15% rests with the top ten.

This chain joins TRBV29-1 and TRBJ1-4; 7 bases agree with TRBD1. The receptor was derived from a human donor with Susac syndrome. Specimen: CD4+ T cells from PBMCs. Here the CDR3 reads CSVDRQGEGEKLFF. CDR3 sequence (DNA): TGCAGCGTTGATCGACAGGGCGAGGGCGAAAAACTGTTTTTT.